These 32 T cell receptor beta chains came from one sample sequenced in a study of OX40 agonist ivuxolimab in advanced cancers. This table comes from immunoSEQ multiplex PCR, and its TCRdb copy is limited to in-frame clones, with some not included. The sample carries about 60,000 clones, about 83% recorded once. The sample consisted of CD4+ or CD8+ T cells sorted from blood, taken in a trial of the OX40 agonist ivuxolimab. These receptors were taken from an adult with an advanced solid tumor such as melanoma, head and neck, liver or kidney cancer.

V is TRBV5-1 and J is TRBJ2-5; 8 nucleotides match TRBD2. The CDR3 sequence is 15 residues long. The V and J ends lost 4 bases and 11 bases, in that order; junction bases with no gene match: 16. Germline V gene sequence: CDR1 SGHRS, CDR2 YFSETQ. The CDR3 region is CASSVSGAYKGEQYF. The DNA for the CDR3 is TGCGCCAGCAGCGTTAGCGGGGCCTACAAGGGGGAGCAGTACTTC.

The chain couples TRBV7-2 to TRBJ2-2; 15 nucleotides agree with TRBD2. CDR3 size: 17 residues. CDR1 and CDR2 (germline): SGHTA, FQGNSA. V was pared by 5 bases and J by 5 bases, with 6 bases of the junction left unmatched. The CDR3 here is CASSLGLAGGLTGELFF. In DNA, the CDR3 is TGTGCCAGCAGCCTGGGACTAGCGGGAGGTCTTACCGGGGAGCTGTTTTTT.

The chain recombines TRBV7-3 with TRBJ1-3, with D perhaps TRBD1 (5 bases). This CDR3 is built from 14 residues. Germline-derived CDR1 and CDR2 are SGHTA and FQGTGA. The V and J ends lost 9 bases and 2 bases respectively, with 14 bases between them. CDR3: CASAIQGPGNTIYF. CDR3 bases: TGTGCCAGTGCGATTCAGGGTCCTGGAAACACCATATATTTT.

The rearrangement links TRBV30 to TRBJ1-4; D is uncertain. The CDR3 is 12 residues long. V lost 4 bases to trimming and J lost 3 bases, with 6 bases between them. Germline values: CDR1 GTSNPN, CDR2 SVGIG (reference sequence). This CDR3 reads CAWTRSNEKLFF. CDR3 in DNA: TGTGCCTGGACAAGGTCTAATGAAAAACTGTTTTTT.

The J gene is TRBJ1-2, the V gene TRBV28, with D unclear. CDR1 MDHEN and CDR2 SYDVKM come from the germline V gene. V was pared by 5 bases and J by 0 bases, with 7 bases between. The CDR3 contains 13 residues. CDR3 nucleotide sequence: TGTGCCAGCAGTATCGGACCTAACTATGGCTACACCTTC. Encoded protein: CASSIGPNYGYTF.

The chain is built from TRBV15 and TRBJ1-1; D not resolved. The CDR3 sequence is 14 residues long. V gave up 6 bases and J gave up 2 bases, with 13 bases separating them. Germline CDR1 LNHNV, CDR2 YYDKDF (reference sequence). CDR3 nucleotides: TGTGCCACCAGAGAGAGGGAACCCAACACTGAAGCTTTCTTT. Amino acid sequence: CATREREPNTEAFF.

The V gene is TRBV7-9, the J gene TRBJ2-1; 11 nucleotides align to TRBD2. In germline, CDR1 is SEHNR, CDR2 FQNEAQ (reference sequence). J was trimmed by 9 bases and V by 3 bases; bases with no gene match: 16. The CDR3 has 18 amino acids. In nucleotides, the CDR3 is TGTGCCAGCAGCTTCAGCCGGGGTGGGGCTAGCGGGAGGACTGAGCAGTTCTTC. It translates to CASSFSRGGASGRTEQFF.

The rearrangement joins TRBV4-1 to TRBJ2-5, with TRBD2 matching over 11 bases. J gave up 0 bases and V 1 base, and 10 bases lay outside the gene matches. Per germline, CDR1 MGHRA and CDR2 YSYEKL. The CDR3 is made up of 19 amino acids. The DNA of the CDR3 is TGCGCCAGCAGCCAAGGAATTAGCGGGGGGGGCGGGTACCAAGAGACCCAGTACTTC. The encoded protein is CASSQGISGGGGYQETQYF.

The V call is TRBV11-3, the J call TRBJ1-2, with TRBD1 identical over 11 bases. Unmatched junction bases numbered 10, after V lost 5 bases and J lost 2 bases. Looked up from germline, CDR1 is SGHNT and CDR2 is YENEEA. This CDR3 has 17 amino acids. The CDR3 sequence is CASSLKNRDRGNYGYTF. The CDR3 DNA sequence: TGTGCCAGCAGCCTAAAAAACCGGGACAGGGGGAACTATGGCTACACCTTC. The complete variable domain, with remaining parts taken from reference TRBV11-3 and TRBJ1-2, reads EAGVVQSPRYKIIEKKQPVAFWCNPISGHNTLYWYLQNLGQGPELLIRYENEEAVDDSQLPKDRFSAERLKGVDSTLKIQPAELGDSAVYLCASSLKNRDRGNYGYTFGSGTRLTVV.

The CDR3 here is CASSPGLAGSSSYNEQFF. The CDR3 nucleotides read TGTGCCAGCTCTCCGGGACTAGCGGGGTCGAGCTCCTACAATGAGCAGTTCTTC. The chain joins TRBV18 to TRBJ2-1; 13 positions match TRBD2. The CDR3 is made up of 18 amino acids. CDR1 KGHSH and CDR2 LQKENI come from the germline V gene. The J segment lost 0 bases and the V segment lost 6 bases, leaving 8 bases of the junction unmatched.

J is TRBJ2-7 and V is TRBV9, with D maybe TRBD1 (5 bases). The germline V gene encodes CDR1 SGDLS and CDR2 YYNGEE. CDR3 length: 13 amino acids. V was trimmed by 4 bases and J by 4 bases, leaving 12 bases between them. Here the CDR3 reads CASSPPDMYEQYF. The DNA for the CDR3 is TGTGCCAGCAGCCCCCCGGACATGTACGAGCAGTACTTC.

This rearrangement joins TRBV6-6 to TRBJ1-5; 7 nucleotides line up with TRBD1. V lost 4 bases and J lost 7; bases outside the gene matches: 7. Per the germline V gene, CDR1 is MNHNY and CDR2 is SVGAGI (reference sequence). The CDR3 totals 14 residues. The CDR3 is CASSSPTGYQPQHF. In nucleotides, the CDR3 is TGTGCCAGCAGTTCCCCGACAGGGTACCAGCCCCAGCATTTT.

V gene TRBV5-4 combines with J gene TRBJ2-6, with D perhaps TRBD2 (5 bases). The CDR3 contains 17 residues. The V gene's germline CDR1 is SGHNT and CDR2 YYREEE (reference sequence). The V and J ends lost 2 bases and 0 bases respectively, with 12 bases between them. CDR3 loop: CASSFPGTPSGANVLTF. CDR3 nucleotide sequence: TGTGCCAGCAGCTTCCCGGGAACACCCTCTGGGGCCAACGTCCTGACTTTC.

The chain employs TRBV29-1 and TRBJ1-1; D call uncertain. The CDR3 is 12 amino acids. Germline-derived CDR1 and CDR2 are SQVTM and ANQGSEA. Trimming left V 7 bases short and J 0 bases short, with 9 bases between. CDR3 sequence: CSGGSLNTEAFF. CDR3 DNA sequence: TGCAGCGGGGGTAGCTTGAACACTGAAGCTTTCTTT.

This clone has a handful of counts. This sequence joins TRBV5-6 and TRBJ1-1; TRBD1 matches at 10 bases. The V and J ends lost 3 bases and 5 bases, in that order; junction bases with no gene match: 7. The CDR3 runs 15 residues. Germline lookup yields CDR1 SGHDT and CDR2 YYEEEE. The CDR3 sequence: CASSSRQGAQTEAFF. As DNA, the CDR3 is TGTGCCAGCAGCTCTCGACAGGGGGCGCAGACTGAAGCTTTCTTT.

The J gene is TRBJ1-6, the V gene TRBV10-3; TRBD1 matches 9 bases. This CDR3 spans 16 amino acids. Germline CDR1 and CDR2: ENHRY and SYGVKD. V trimming: 2 bases; J trimming: 9 bases; junction bases outside the gene matches: 8. The CDR3 reads CAISEAGQGKGSPLHF. CDR3 sequence (DNA): TGTGCCATCAGTGAGGCGGGACAGGGCAAGGGTTCACCCCTCCACTTT.

The CDR3 sequence: CANGRTNTGELFF. In DNA form, the CDR3 reads TGTGCCAACGGACGCACGAACACCGGGGAGCTGTTTTTT. The chain carries TRBV18 and TRBJ2-2; D unclear. V dropped 10 bases and J dropped 0 bases, with 9 bases sitting between them. This CDR3 is 13 amino acids long. CDR1 and CDR2 from the germline V gene are KGHSH and LQKENI.

The genes are TRBV5-6 and TRBJ2-1, with 15 positions matching TRBD2. V lost 6 bases, J lost 9 bases, and 13 bases stayed unmatched. The V gene's germline CDR1 is SGHDT and CDR2 YYEEEE. There are 17 residues in the CDR3. The CDR3 reads CASNFGTSGRMIGEQFF. As DNA, the CDR3 is TGTGCCAGCAACTTTGGGACTAGCGGGAGGATGATCGGTGAGCAGTTCTTC.

In this sample, this clone turned up a few times. The chain employs TRBV2 and TRBJ2-1, with D tentatively TRBD2 (5 bases). V lost 3 bases, J lost 4 bases, and 10 bases lay in between. CDR1 and CDR2 from the germline V gene are SNHLY and FYNNEI. The CDR3 loop spans 14 amino acids. The CDR3: CASSDSGNYNEQFF. The CDR3 DNA follows: TGTGCCAGCAGTGACTCGGGGAATTACAATGAGCAGTTCTTC.

The rearrangement uses TRBV6-1 and TRBJ2-7, with a weak D call TRBD1 (6 bases). CDR1 and CDR2 from the germline V gene are MNHNS and SASEGT. V gave up 5 bases and J gave up 3 bases, with 17 bases separating them. The CDR3 contains 15 residues. The CDR3 nucleotides are TGTGCCAGCAGTATAGAGGACAGCACTGTCTACGAGCAGTACTTC. The encoded protein is CASSIEDSTVYEQYF.

V is TRBV15 and J is TRBJ1-5; 10 bases agree with TRBD1. Germline values: CDR1 LNHNV, CDR2 YYDKDF (reference sequence). J gave up 1 base and V 5 bases, and 2 bases lay outside the gene matches. The CDR3 spans 15 residues. The CDR3 nucleotides read TGTGCCACCAGCTCGGACAGGGGGAGCAATCAGCCCCAGCATTTT. Encoded protein: CATSSDRGSNQPQHF. Looking up the rest from reference TRBV15 and TRBJ1-5 gives the full variable domain: DAMVIQNPRYQVTQFGKPVTLSCSQTLNHNVMYWYQQKSSQAPKLLFHYYDKDFNNEADTPDNFQSRRPNTSFCFLDIRSPGLGDTAMYLCATSSDRGSNQPQHFGDGTRLSIL.

The chain couples TRBV7-9 to TRBJ1-1; D is ambiguous. The V end lost 6 bases, the J end lost 4 bases, and 18 bases lay between the germline ends. CDR3 length: 15 amino acids. CDR1 is SEHNR and CDR2 is FQNEAQ in the germline V gene (reference sequence). The CDR3 DNA follows: TGTGCCAGCAGGAACAGTGACGGACGGGGCACTGAAGCTTTCTTT. This codes for CASRNSDGRGTEAFF.

V is TRBV11-3 and J is TRBJ2-7; 7 nucleotides agree with TRBD1. Per germline, CDR1 SGHNT and CDR2 YENEEA. Trimming at V came to 3 bases and at J to 7 bases, leaving 6 bases not matched to a gene. The CDR3 is 13 residues long. The CDR3 loop reads CASSFRTGAEQYF. The CDR3 DNA follows: TGTGCCAGCAGCTTCCGAACAGGGGCTGAGCAGTACTTC. Full variable domain (rest looked up from reference TRBV11-3 and TRBJ2-7): EAGVVQSPRYKIIEKKQPVAFWCNPISGHNTLYWYLQNLGQGPELLIRYENEEAVDDSQLPKDRFSAERLKGVDSTLKIQPAELGDSAVYLCASSFRTGAEQYFGPGTRLTVT.

V and J are TRBV6-4 and TRBJ2-1; 9 bases are a match to TRBD2. In germline, CDR1 is MRHNA, CDR2 SNTAGT. This CDR3 region has 16 residues. With 6 bases clipped from V and 7 bases from J, the junction kept 13 bases outside the gene matches. The DNA of the CDR3 is TGTGCCAGCAGCCAGGGCATAGCGGGGGTGGAGAATGAGCAGTTCTTC. Amino acids: CASSQGIAGVENEQFF.

The chain joins TRBV15 to TRBJ1-5; TRBD1 matches at 8 bases. This CDR3 comprises 16 residues. Germline values: CDR1 LNHNV, CDR2 YYDKDF (reference sequence). V shed 3 bases, J shed 6 bases, and the junction held 10 bases outside the gene matches. In DNA form, the CDR3 reads TGTGCCACCAGCAGGACTAAGACAGGGGTAACTCAGCCCCAGCATTTT. Translation gives CATSRTKTGVTQPQHF.

The V call is TRBV5-6, the J call TRBJ2-7; 8 positions agree with TRBD1. The trim removed 4 bases at V and 5 bases at J, leaving 2 bases unmatched. From germline, CDR1 is SGHDT and CDR2 YYEEEE. The CDR3 is made up of 12 amino acids. The CDR3 loop is CASSPDRDEQYF. The CDR3 DNA follows: TGTGCCAGCAGCCCGGACAGGGACGAGCAGTACTTC.

The chain links TRBV5-4 to TRBJ1-1; no firm D call. V lost 3 bases, J lost 1 base, and 10 bases lay in between. Germline-derived CDR1 and CDR2 are SGHNT and YYREEE (reference sequence). CDR3 length: 14 amino acids. The CDR3 reads CASSSNGRNTEAFF. The CDR3 DNA is TGTGCCAGCAGCTCCAACGGGAGGAACACTGAAGCTTTCTTT.

The rearrangement uses TRBV6-1 and TRBJ1-1; D is unclear. Germline CDR1 is MNHNS and CDR2 is SASEGT. Trimming shortened V by 2 bases and J by 4 bases, and 11 bases separated the two germline ends. The CDR3 totals 14 residues. CDR3 region: CASSETGVRTEAFF. CDR3 nucleotide sequence: TGTGCCAGCAGTGAAACTGGGGTCCGCACTGAAGCTTTCTTT.

The chain links TRBV5-6 to TRBJ2-1; a possible D gene is TRBD2 (6 bases). The CDR3 totals 15 residues. Germline CDR1 and CDR2: SGHDT and YYEEEE. V was pared by 0 bases and J by 3 bases, with 10 bases between. The CDR3 reads CASSLAYGGYNEQFF. DNA for the CDR3: TGTGCCAGCAGCTTGGCCTACGGGGGCTACAATGAGCAGTTCTTC.

The CDR3 sequence is CASSLPGSNQPQHF. CDR3 DNA: TGCGCCAGCAGCCTGCCTGGGAGCAATCAGCCCCAGCATTTT. This chain links TRBV4-1 with TRBJ1-5; D unresolved. Germline V gene sequence: CDR1 MGHRA, CDR2 YSYEKL. Trimming shortened V by 4 bases and J by 1 base, and 8 bases separated the two germline ends. The CDR3 runs to 14 residues.

The chain recombines TRBV11-2 with TRBJ1-2, with D possibly being TRBD1 (5 bases). Trimming pared 1 base from V and 1 base from J, leaving 19 bases between. The CDR3 runs 18 residues. Germline CDR1 and CDR2: SGHAT and FQNNGV. CDR3 sequence reads: CASSLGGSTQANNYGYTF. The DNA for the CDR3 is TGTGCCAGCAGCTTAGGGGGCTCGACACAGGCGAATAACTATGGCTACACCTTC. The full variable domain, completed using reference TRBV11-2 and TRBJ1-2, is EAGVAQSPRYKIIEKRQSVAFWCNPISGHATLYWYQQILGQGPKLLIQFQNNGVVDDSQLPKDRFSAERLKGVDSTLKIQPAKLEDSAVYLCASSLGGSTQANNYGYTFGSGTRLTVV.

The chain uses TRBV2 and TRBJ1-4; D unclear. V was pared by 6 bases and J by 7 bases, with 6 bases between. Germline V CDR1 and CDR2: SNHLY, FYNNEI. The CDR3 runs 11 residues. Here the CDR3 reads CASRETEKLFF. The CDR3 bases are TGTGCCAGCAGGGAGACTGAAAAACTGTTTTTT.